Described below is a single T cell receptor (beta chain) sequence and its context. This sample stems from a study of blood T cell repertoires in COVID-19. TCRdb keeps only in-frame clones here, not all; method: immunoSEQ multiplex PCR. This table has about 220,000 clones, approximately 81% appearing once. This CDR3 region has 13 residues. Trimming took 1 base from V and 4 from J, leaving 7 bases between them. Germline values: CDR1 KGHSH, CDR2 LQKENI. The sample consisted of peripheral blood. This TCR derives from a man younger than 40 with active or convalescent COVID-19. The chain carries TRBV18 and TRBJ2-5; D perhaps matches TRBD2 (5 bases). The CDR3, as DNA: TGTGCCAGCTCACCACTCCGGGGAGAGACCCAGTACTTC. Residues: CASSPLRGETQYF.